This passage covers 10 T cell receptor beta chains from one sample sequenced in a study of blood T cells in healthy people across ages. Sample-barcoded 5' priming and a J-beta primer mix drove a second PCR of 7 to 11 cycles. From the 5' RACE reads, TCRdb called clonotypes with MiXCR, one entry per CDR3 protein. The sample has approximately 820,000 distinct CDR3 sequences, roughly 44% seen once. Material: blood. These receptors came from a man aged 60 to 75 in good health.

The rearrangement links TRBV12-3 or TRBV12-4 to TRBJ2-7; D uncertain. The CDR3 loop spans 14 amino acids. V lost 5 bases and J 2 bases, leaving 13 bases between the germline ends. In DNA, the CDR3 is TGTGCCAGCAGTCCCGGTGGCGGCCCCTACGAGCAGTACTTC. It codes for CASSPGGGPYEQYF.

The chain combines TRBV20-1 with TRBJ2-5, with D perhaps TRBD2 (6 bases). The V end was cut by 5 bases, the J end by 0 bases, with 13 bases between. The CDR3 spans 14 residues. The germline V gene has CDR1 DFQATT and CDR2 SNEGSKA (reference sequence). For the CDR3, the DNA is TGCAGTGCTGGGCTCGGCGGGAACCAAGAGACCCAGTACTTC. Translation: CSAGLGGNQETQYF.

This chain connects TRBV9 to TRBJ1-1; D not resolved. The germline V gene encodes CDR1 SGDLS and CDR2 YYNGEE. This CDR3 spans 15 amino acids. Trimming left V 1 base short and J 5 bases short, with 15 bases between. The CDR3 nucleotides read TGTGCCAGCAGCGTAAACAGCTTACCGGGGACTGAAGCTTTCTTT. As protein: CASSVNSLPGTEAFF.

The V call is TRBV6-5, the J call TRBJ1-4, with 8 nucleotides matching TRBD1. Germline trimming cut 4 bases from V and 1 base from J; bases unmatched to any gene: 8. This CDR3 is built from 17 residues. CDR1 MNHEY and CDR2 SVGAGI come from the germline V gene. The CDR3 is CASSSRGQGVTNEKLFF. The CDR3 region has the DNA TGTGCCAGCAGTTCCAGGGGGCAGGGGGTAACTAATGAAAAACTGTTTTTT.

Only a few counts were recorded for this clonotype. The chain carries TRBV5-1 and TRBJ2-4; D might be TRBD1 or TRBD2, each matching 5 bases. The end of the DNA is better explained by TRBJ2-7, so the J call may be wrong. The length of the CDR3 is 15 residues. Germline values: CDR1 SGHRS, CDR2 YFSETQ. CDR3 DNA sequence: TGCGCCAGCAGCTTGGGTGGAGAGGGGATGGACGAGCAGTACTTC. It specifies CASSLGGEGMDEQYF.

The V call is TRBV28, the J call TRBJ1-1; possible D gene TRBD1, 6 bases. CDR3 size: 14 residues. Germline V gives CDR1 MDHEN, CDR2 SYDVKM. The V end lost 5 bases, the J end lost 3 bases, and 13 bases lay between the germline ends. CDR3 coding DNA: TGTGCCAGCAGTCCCGGGGGGCCGGACACTGAAGCTTTCTTT. Its protein is CASSPGGPDTEAFF. The variable domain in full, completed from reference TRBV28 and TRBJ1-1, reads DVKVTQSSRYLVKRTGEKVFLECVQDMDHENMFWYRQDPGLGLRLIYFSYDVKMKEKGDIPEGYSVSREKKERFSLILESASTNQTSMYLCASSPGGPDTEAFFGQGTRLTVV.

This clonotype appeared a few times. The V and J genes are TRBV12-3 or TRBV12-4 and TRBJ1-4; D gene uncertain. This CDR3 has 12 amino acids. V lost 2 bases and J 13 bases, leaving 11 bases between the germline ends. CDR3 sequence: CASSLSQTGLFF. The CDR3 DNA reads TGTGCCAGCAGTTTAAGCCAGACGGGACTGTTTTTT.

This clonotype was seen repeatedly, ten times or more. The rearrangement links TRBV7-2 to TRBJ2-5; 9 nucleotides line up with TRBD1. The CDR3 contains 13 residues. Germline V CDR1 and CDR2: SGHTA, FQGNSA. V trimming: 5 bases; J trimming: 6 bases; junction bases outside the gene matches: 4. Here the CDR3 reads CASSGTGLKTQYF. The CDR3 DNA is TGTGCCAGCAGCGGGACAGGGTTAAAGACCCAGTACTTC.

The chain employs TRBV20-1 and TRBJ2-5; 9 bases line up with TRBD1. CDR3 length: 14 amino acids. Germline V gene sequence: CDR1 DFQATT, CDR2 SNEGSKA (reference sequence). V shed 2 bases, J shed 11 bases, and the junction held 12 bases outside the gene matches. The CDR3 reads CSARSGQGIDEQYF. The CDR3 coding sequence is TGCAGTGCTAGATCCGGACAGGGGATCGATGAGCAGTACTTC.

The chain couples TRBV4-2 to TRBJ2-2; D remains unclear. The CDR3 is made up of 12 amino acids. Trimming removed 4 bases from V and 7 bases from J, with 7 bases in between. Germline V gene lookup returns CDR1 LGHNA and CDR2 YNFKEQ. The CDR3 protein is CASSRDIGELFF. CDR3 bases: TGTGCCAGCAGCCGTGATATCGGGGAGCTGTTTTTT.